This T cell receptor (beta chain) was documented in a study of cytomegalovirus exposure and HLA in healthy donors. Study findings and constraints: A prior analysis recorded that most TCR beta V segments were productive about 87% or about 30% of the time. Reportedly, diagnosis of cytomegalovirus status by the classifier showed high specificity and sensitivity.

Researchers ran the PCR with 60 Vbeta and 13 Jbeta primers. In the original processing: About 10 million of about 88 million unique TCR beta chains were shared, per a later count. Generated by immunoSEQ multiplex PCR, the TCRdb table keeps only in-frame clones and is missing some. V and J calls and clone size are as listed in that table; D and trimming were resolved from the DNA. The sample includes about 98,000 clones, under 75% of them seen just once. As regards this clone: The antigen is unknown.

The clonotype was recovered from a man aged 50 or older in good health and CMV-seronegative. Sequenced material: PBMCs.

CDR3 nucleotides: TGTGCCAGCTCCTACCTCGTTGACTTGCCGGGCGAGCAGTACTTC. Translating gives CASSYLVDLPGEQYF. The chain employs TRBV28 and TRBJ2-7; D is undetermined. CDR3 length: 15 amino acids. Germline V CDR1 and CDR2: MDHEN, SYDVKM. V gave up 8 bases and J gave up 6 bases, with 23 bases separating them.